A single TCR beta chain is shown here with its context. No antigen is known for it. It has no much larger one-base neighbor in the sample; base qualities were not kept. The sample comes from a study of cytomegalovirus exposure and HLA in healthy donors (dated by TCRdb to the late 2010s). In terms of the full investigation: An earlier analysis of approximately 590 of the donors reported about 250 Gb of sequence data and around 120 million unique TCR beta sequences from 150 million to 200 million T cells. Of the roughly 400 genotyped donors, less than 85% were placed in the genetic ancestry cluster associated with self-reported Caucasian donors. Every discovery cohort repertoire had been produced on one sequencing platform. Both class I and class II loci were covered by HLA typing, at four-digit resolution. A later genetic analysis took genome-wide SNP genotypes for 398 of the 666 donors and used that subset as a discovery cohort. Among some 410 genotyped donors of the cohort, an average of about 240,000 unique TCR beta nucleotide sequences were sequenced per donor, around 18% of them non-productive. An earlier analysis of around 540 of the donors applied high-throughput TCR beta sequencing to assess whether each TCR beta V gene segment acted as functional or pseudogenic. Around 330 gigabases of sequencing data and 75 million to 85 million unique TCR sequences made up an early release that covered about 640 HLA-typed donors. Using immunosequencing, the study profiled T cell repertoires from around 680 subjects and related those repertoires to cytomegalovirus serostatus. The study combined high-throughput TCR immunosequencing, statistical association of individual TCRs with disease status, and machine learning to predict cytomegalovirus infection status. Donor age, sex, ethnicity and CMV serostatus were collected together with the repertoire data. The later analysis used no new phenotypic data to find candidate immune exposures, relying instead on TCR beta sequences and their occurrence across donors. The number of typed donors differed by locus: about 620-630 for A, B, C, DRB1 and DQB1; some 500 for DQA1; 606 for DPA1; and about 470 for DPB1. A later analysis re-analyzed previously published TCR beta repertoires from about 600 donors and added high-resolution HLA genotyping to study TCR occurrence patterns. The aim of the study was to test whether cataloging public T cell receptors could identify signatures of past pathogen exposure. Roughly 5 DR-DQ haplotypes were treated as single units for association and clustering because of strong linkage in the cohort. Besides the first cohort of approximately 670 subjects, a separate validation cohort made up of around 120 different subjects was used. Overall results and qualifications from the work: Assigning TCR associations to individual alleles was difficult when HLA alleles, especially DR and DQ, strongly co-occurred. The sequencing pipeline was judged likely to have produced a cluster of highly shared sequence variants as a technical artifact. Because counts were too low, around 17 rarely observed V segments, including chromosome 9 orphons, were left out of the earlier analysis of 500 to 650 of the donors. Sequencing depth was assumed to be roughly uniform across donors in the presence/absence analyses, though that assumption may not hold. This cohort had only TCR beta chains sequenced, and the lack of alpha or paired-chain data limited which features could be detected. Linkage disequilibrium might explain the correlated functional status among segregating V segments, but an unknown experimental factor could not be ruled out. A later analysis associated roughly 17,000 TCR beta sequences with specific HLA alleles at a false discovery rate of 0.05. In a later analysis, HLA-associated TCR beta chains were found to be more clonally expanded and to have lower generation probabilities than equally common non-associated chains. A total of roughly 160 TCR beta chains were listed by the study as associated with cytomegalovirus. Several of the top co-occurrence clusters appeared to be linked to parvovirus B19, influenza, CMV and Epstein-Barr virus, according to a later analysis. Most TCR sequences were observed very rarely across donors, whereas some public TCRs were present in many individuals. A further reported finding was that TCR beta sequences accurately predicted the HLA-A and HLA-B alleles for most subjects in the first cohort. According to a later genetic analysis, donors in an Asian-associated ancestry cluster had fewer N-insertions in productive TCRs than the roughly 670-donor mean. HLA typing was unavailable for some donors at each locus, so association tests used only the typed subset. It was suggested by the authors that the approach could potentially be generalized to other disease states and immunological phenotypes. An association between a missense DCLRE1C variant and V-gene and J-gene trimming of TCR beta chains was found in a later genetic analysis and replicated in an independent cohort. In both the original and validation cohorts, the classifier was reported to diagnose cytomegalovirus status with high specificity and sensitivity. In vitro tests confirmed that a few of the cytomegalovirus-associated TCR beta chains recognize cytomegalovirus antigens. An earlier analysis of around 500 of the donors showed that most TCR beta V segments appeared in productive rearrangements either about 87% or about 30% of the time, which broadly matched IMGT annotations. Some IMGT-functional V segments, including TRBV6-2 and TRBV6-3, could not be told apart with the 87-base-pair reads, so those segments were excluded. In a later analysis, most CMV-associated TCR beta chains were found to appear HLA-restricted, with HLA associations seemingly driven largely by CMV exposure. In a later analysis, TCR association rates were found to vary across HLA loci, with the most associated TCRs seen for DRB1 alleles and the fewest for HLA-C alleles. Immune exposure information for the cohort was limited to CMV serostatus.

The CDR3 starts with the cysteine, ends with the phenylalanine, and has 14 residues. Solely the CDR3 DNA is kept, with 42 bases framed from the first base. Here V drops 6 bases and J drops 4 bases, and the junction holds 6 bases not matched to any gene. From the germline V gene, CDR1 is MGHRA and CDR2 is YSYEKL. In total, approximately 700 healthy bone marrow donors made up the cohort. At the time of sampling, every cohort member was nominally healthy, though immune exposures that went unrecorded were likely present. The donor tested CMV seronegative and was one of the 352 seronegative cohort members. A peripheral blood sample was collected from each donor, and TCR beta sequencing was performed on peripheral blood mononuclear cells. The Qiagen DNeasy Blood Extraction Kit was used to extract genomic DNA from the blood cell samples. The method was the immunoSEQ multiplex PCR assay. A mixture of 60 forward primers for TCR Vbeta segments and 13 reverse primers for TCR Jbeta segments was used in the multiplex PCR. A multiplex PCR assay on genomic DNA amplified the CDR3 region of rearranged TCR beta genes. Amplified TCR beta libraries were sequenced as 87-base-pair reads on the Illumina HiSeq System. In the authors' own workflow: A later analysis counted some 80 million unique TCR beta chains across the 640 or so repertoires, and 9.5 million to 11 million of these chains were shared by at least two donors. A nearest-neighbor algorithm error-corrected the raw reads and collapsed the reads into unique sequences, merging closely related sequences to remove PCR and sequencing errors. CDR3 sequences were aligned to IMGT reference sequences to assign V, D and J gene segments. Each retained sequence needed at least a six-nucleotide match to both a V gene segment and a J gene segment. A rearrangement counted as productive if the CDR3 had no stop codons and remained in frame with V and J, and every other rearrangement counted as non-productive. Following IMGT convention, CDR3 was defined as the stretch from the second conserved V-encoded cysteine up to the conserved J-encoded phenylalanine. The earlier analysis of 500 to 750 of the donors excluded any sequence lacking an unambiguous match to a single V gene segment. An earlier analysis of around 600 of the donors classified V segments as functional when productive rearrangements were above 56.7% and as segregating when the standard deviation between donors was above 5%. A statistical classification framework was built to diagnose cytomegalovirus status from the catalog of TCR beta chain sequences. V and J gene assignment, in a later analysis, came from comparing TCR nucleotide sequences with IMGT/GENE-DB human TR gene sequences. The TCRdist pipeline was used in a later analysis to assign CDR3 sequences and most-parsimonious VDJ recombination scenarios. A later analysis defined each TCR beta chain by its CDR3 amino acid sequence plus V-gene family, and excluded reads lacking a unique V-gene family. In a later analysis, nearly 600 highly shared, low-generation-probability nucleotide sequences were removed to address suspected cross-contamination and a sequencing artifact. For each public chain, a later analysis derived a clonal expansion index from normalized ranks of inferred template counts within each repertoire. In a later analysis, generation probabilities were computed using a VDJ recombination model fitted to out-of-frame rearrangements, and the results were checked against IGoR. A later analysis scored TCR-TCR, TCR-HLA and TCR-CMV co-occurrence with hypergeometric tests, applying a repertoire-size bias correction to TCR pairs. In a later analysis, false discovery rates were estimated by permuting HLA or CMV assignments 20 times. In a later analysis, co-occurring TCRs were grouped with DBSCAN, and TCRdist sequence similarity was added when clustering was performed within HLA-allele-positive subsets. Repertoires with fewer than 30,000 or more than 120,000 public chains, plus five repertoires with anomalous nucleotide sharing, were excluded from co-occurrence clustering. TCRdb stores this immuneACCESS table with in-frame sequences only. Part of the clones is absent; in the studies checked, under half of the shortfall reflects unresolved V genes, and no reason is known for the rest. That table is the source of V, J and clone size, and D and trimming were worked out from the DNA. The sample contains 150,000 to 160,000 clones, roughly 79% of them found a single time. The ten biggest clones cover approximately 2.6% of the sample.

The chain links TRBV4-1 with TRBJ2-7; TRBD1 fits 10 bases in the junction. The TCR sequence derives from a young man in good health and CMV-seronegative. What was sequenced was PBMCs. The DNA sequence follows: TGCGCCAGCAGTCCGGGACAGGGGAATTACGAGCAGTACTTC. Translated, this gives CASSPGQGNYEQYF.